These 18 T cell receptor beta chains were sequenced from one sample in a study of T cells in women clearing cervical HPV infection. The protocol was immunoSEQ multiplex PCR, while the TCRdb copy is restricted to in-frame clones and leaves out a portion. Recorded for this sample: around 39,000 clones. The sample comprised blood buffy coat. The source of these receptors is a woman between 18 and 70 years old with a cervical HPV16 infection that either progressed to CIN3+ or cleared (not recorded which).

In regard to this clone: The read ends 3 residues before the CDR3 terminus; that terminus is restored from the germline J gene. The chain joins TRBV2 to TRBJ2-5; 9 nucleotides match TRBD2. The CDR3 consists of 16 residues. The germline gives CDR1 SNHLY, CDR2 FYNNEI. With V trimmed by 5 bases and J by 6 bases, 13 bases remained unmatched. The DNA read from the CDR3 is TGTGCCAGCAGTACGGAGGGCGGGGGGGCGTTTAAGACC. Residues: CASSTEGGGAFKT. The complete CDR3 sequence is CASSTEGGGAFKTQYF.

This clone shows up as medium-sized by frequency. The sequence runs out 3 residues before the end of the CDR3; the remainder is reconstructed from the germline J gene. The gene calls are TRBV10-3 and TRBJ2-3, with TRBD2 identical over 7 bases. Germline-derived CDR1 and CDR2 are ENHRY and SYGVKD. V trimming: 8 bases; J trimming: 4 bases; junction bases outside the gene matches: 15. This CDR3 is built from 16 residues. The part of the CDR3 DNA that was read is TGTGCCATCGGATGGGATCTAGCGGAAGATTCAGATACG. Its protein is CAIGWDLAEDSDT. The full CDR3 protein reads CAIGWDLAEDSDTQYF.

Comment on this clone: The DNA ends 3 residues before the CDR3 does, and the rest of the CDR3 is filled in from the germline J gene. The genes are TRBV4-2 and TRBJ2-2, with a possible D match to TRBD2 (6 bases). CDR3 length equals 18 residues. CDR1 is LGHNA and CDR2 is YNFKEQ in the germline V gene. Between the trimmed V and J ends, which lost 3 bases and 0 bases, there was a span of 17 bases. The CDR3 loop is CASSQPSGEGPNTGELFF. The DNA read from the CDR3 is TGTGCCAGCAGCCAGCCATCGGGGGAAGGGCCGAACACCGGGGAG.

Comment on this clone: Coverage ceases 3 residues before the CDR3 finishes, and the germline J gene fills in the end. The V call is TRBV10-3, the J call TRBJ2-3, with D maybe TRBD2 (5 bases). Germline V gene sequence: CDR1 ENHRY, CDR2 SYGVKD. This CDR3 is 13 amino acids long. The germline V and J ends were trimmed by 2 bases and 4 bases, with 7 bases remaining between them. The sequenced part of the CDR3 DNA is TGTGCCATCAGTGAGAGAGGGCCAGATACG. The encoded protein is CAISERGPDT. The CDR3, in full, reads CAISERGPDTQYF.

With regard to this clone: The CDR3 end falls 3 residues outside the read, so it is completed with the germline J gene. The gene calls are TRBV2 and TRBJ1-1; 7 bases match TRBD1. V lost 5 bases and J lost 0; bases outside the gene matches: 6. This CDR3 is 15 amino acids long. The germline V gene has CDR1 SNHLY and CDR2 FYNNEI. This chain's CDR3 is CASSWQGGVNTEAFF. Partial CDR3 DNA: TGTGCCAGCAGTTGGCAGGGGGGAGTGAACACTGAA.

The CDR3 DNA, read in part, is TGTGCCAGCAGGACCGGGCCTGGGACAGATACC. Encoded protein: CASRTGPGTDT. The full-length CDR3 reads as CASRTGPGTDTQYF. This chain joins TRBV6-2 or TRBV6-3 and TRBJ2-5, with 7 nucleotides matching TRBD1. The read ends 3 residues early relative to the CDR3; the germline J gene fills the gap. Germline-derived CDR1 and CDR2 are MNHEY and SVGEGT. The CDR3 consists of 14 residues.

As for this clone: Read sequence stops 3 residues before the CDR3 end, and the germline J gene provides the missing end. The rearrangement links TRBV18 to TRBJ2-3; 7 bases agree with TRBD1. Germline V gene sequence: CDR1 KGHSH, CDR2 LQKENI. The CDR3 consists of 13 residues. CDR3 residues: CASSLTGRETQYF. CDR3 bases read: TGTGCCAGCTCACTGACAGGGCGAGAGACG.

To note about this clone: Read data end 3 residues before the CDR3 end; the end is taken from the germline J gene. This chain uses TRBV2 with TRBJ2-5, with 7 nucleotides matching TRBD1. This CDR3 comprises 14 residues. The trim removed 2 bases at V and 7 bases at J, leaving 7 bases unmatched. The germline V gene has CDR1 SNHLY and CDR2 FYNNEI. The CDR3 protein is CASSERGQGRTQYF. The part of the CDR3 DNA that was read is TGTGCCAGCAGTGAAAGGGGGCAGGGTAGGACC.

As concerns this clone: The read finishes 3 residues shy of the CDR3 end, and the germline J gene is used to complete it. V usage is TRBV5-1 and J usage is TRBJ1-2, with 9 bases matching TRBD1. CDR1 and CDR2 (germline): SGHRS, YFSETQ. The CDR3 spans 15 residues. V lost 0 bases to trimming and J lost 4 bases; unmatched junction nucleotides: 4. CDR3 in amino acids: CASSLGTGEGYGYTF. Incomplete CDR3 DNA: TGCGCCAGCAGCTTGGGGACAGGGGAGGGCTATGGC.

Notes on this clone: The junction departs from the called germline gene at one end, perhaps through a read error. The CDR3 sequence is CSSSTGGSAGELFF. The DNA read from the CDR3 is TGTTCCAGTAGCACAGGGGGCTCTGCAGGGGAG. The gene calls are TRBV19 and TRBJ2-2, with 9 bases matching TRBD1. Sequencing ends 3 residues short of the CDR3 end; the germline J gene provides the rest. The CDR3 loop spans 14 amino acids. Per the germline V gene, CDR1 is LNHDA and CDR2 is SQIVND (reference sequence).

As to this clone: Read data end 3 residues before the CDR3 end; the end is taken from the germline J gene. This rearrangement joins TRBV11-2 to TRBJ2-1; no firm D call. Trimming took 0 bases from V and 4 from J, leaving 10 bases between them. CDR3 length: 15 residues. Germline V gene sequence: CDR1 SGHAT, CDR2 FQNNGV. The CDR3 sequence: CASSLETLRYNEQFF. CDR3 bases read: TGTGCCAGCAGCTTAGAGACTCTTAGGTACAATGAG.

A note on this clone: The read halts 3 residues ahead of the CDR3 end, with the missing end drawn from the germline J gene. The V call is TRBV12-5, the J call TRBJ2-1, with no clear D. The CDR3 is made up of 13 amino acids. V gave up 8 bases and J gave up 0 bases, with 8 bases separating them. Germline CDR1 and CDR2: LGHNT and FRNRAP. The part of the CDR3 DNA that was read is TGTGCTAGTATGCGGTTCTCCTACAATGAG. This translates into CASMRFSYNE. The CDR3 as a whole reads CASMRFSYNEQFF.

The sequenced CDR3 bases are TGTGCCAGTAGAGAGGTGGGACAGGGAGGGTACTACGAG. This codes for CASREVGQGGYYE. The whole CDR3 is CASREVGQGGYYEQYF. J is TRBJ2-7 and V is TRBV19; 9 bases fit TRBD1. The sequence runs out 3 residues before the end of the CDR3; the remainder is reconstructed from the germline J gene. CDR3 size: 16 residues. Per the germline V gene, CDR1 is LNHDA and CDR2 is SQIVND (reference sequence). Losses at the gene ends were 6 bases for V and 3 bases for J; bases not matched to a gene: 12.

As for this clone: The missing CDR3 end, 3 residues past where the read stops, is filled in from the germline J gene. The rearrangement joins TRBV19 to TRBJ2-7; D is unclear. The V gene's germline CDR1 is LNHDA and CDR2 SQIVND (reference sequence). V was shortened by 1 base and J by 0 bases, with 10 bases between the two germline ends. The CDR3 is made up of 15 amino acids. The sequenced part of the CDR3 DNA is TGTGCCAGTAGTATAGGCGGCAGCTTCTCCTACGAG. This translates into CASSIGGSFSYE. In full, the CDR3 is CASSIGGSFSYEQYF.

Comments on this clone: The CDR3 end lies 3 residues beyond the end of the read and is filled in from the germline J gene. V and J are TRBV28 and TRBJ1-4; no clear D gene. Germline V gene lookup returns CDR1 MDHEN and CDR2 SYDVKM. This CDR3 contains 15 residues. The V end was cut by 2 bases, the J end by 5 bases, with 12 bases between. The CDR3 loop reads CASSLRPGNNEKLFF. The DNA read from the CDR3 is TGTGCCAGCAGTTTACGCCCAGGAAACAATGAAAAA.

To note about this clone: The read falls 3 residues short of the CDR3 end, and the missing part is taken from the germline J gene. This sequence joins TRBV19 and TRBJ1-4, with D unresolved. CDR3 length equals 16 residues. V lost 5 bases and J lost 7, with 20 bases in between. Germline V gene sequence: CDR1 LNHDA, CDR2 SQIVND (reference sequence). Partial CDR3 DNA: TGTGCCAGTAGTGGTCGATTCTGGGCAGTTGGTGAAAAA. Protein sequence: CASSGRFWAVGEK. The entire CDR3 sequence reads CASSGRFWAVGEKLFF.

Turning to this clone: Read data end 3 residues before the CDR3 end; the end is taken from the germline J gene. V gene TRBV29-1 combines with J gene TRBJ2-4, with 11 bases aligning to TRBD1. Looked up from germline, CDR1 is SQVTM and CDR2 is ANQGSEA. The CDR3 has 12 residues. The CDR3 is CSVEGTGGSQYF. CDR3 DNA, as far as it was read: TGCAGCGTTGAGGGGACAGGGGGGAGT.

Concerning this clone itself: The CDR3 extends 3 residues past the end of the read, so its final part is completed from the germline J gene. The rearrangement uses TRBV7-2 and TRBJ1-5; D is unclear. The germline V gene has CDR1 SGHTA and CDR2 FQGNSA. The CDR3 totals 14 residues. CDR3 DNA (partial): TGTGCCAGCAGCTTAGGTCCTATCACAGATCCC. It translates to CASSLGPITDP. The whole CDR3 sequence reads CASSLGPITDPQHF.